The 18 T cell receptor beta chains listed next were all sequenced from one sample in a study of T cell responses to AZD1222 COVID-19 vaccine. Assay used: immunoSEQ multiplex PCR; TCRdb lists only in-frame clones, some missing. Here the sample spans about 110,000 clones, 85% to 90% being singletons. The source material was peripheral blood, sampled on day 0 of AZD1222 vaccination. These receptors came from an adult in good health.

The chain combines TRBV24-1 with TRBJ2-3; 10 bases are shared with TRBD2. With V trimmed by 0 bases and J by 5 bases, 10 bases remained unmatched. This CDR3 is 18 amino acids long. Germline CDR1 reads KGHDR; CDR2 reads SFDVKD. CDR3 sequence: CATSDLDHSGRTGDTQYF. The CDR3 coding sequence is TGTGCCACCAGTGATTTGGATCATAGCGGGAGGACAGGAGATACGCAGTATTTT.

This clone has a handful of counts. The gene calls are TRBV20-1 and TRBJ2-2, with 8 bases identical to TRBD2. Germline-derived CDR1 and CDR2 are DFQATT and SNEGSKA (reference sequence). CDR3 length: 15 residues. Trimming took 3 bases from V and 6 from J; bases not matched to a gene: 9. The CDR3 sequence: CSASIGRASAGELFF. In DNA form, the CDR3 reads TGCAGTGCTAGTATCGGGAGGGCCTCTGCCGGGGAGCTGTTTTTT.

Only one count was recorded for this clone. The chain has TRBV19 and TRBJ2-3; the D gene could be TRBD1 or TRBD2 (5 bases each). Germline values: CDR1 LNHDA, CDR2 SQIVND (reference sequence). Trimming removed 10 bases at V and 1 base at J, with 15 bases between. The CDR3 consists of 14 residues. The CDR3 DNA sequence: TGTGCCACCGCGACTGGGGGAGGCACAGATACGCAGTATTTT. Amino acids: CATATGGGTDTQYF.

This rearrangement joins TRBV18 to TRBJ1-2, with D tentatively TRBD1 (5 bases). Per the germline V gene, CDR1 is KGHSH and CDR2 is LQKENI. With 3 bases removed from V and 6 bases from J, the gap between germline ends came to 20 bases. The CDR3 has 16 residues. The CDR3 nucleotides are TGTGCCAGCTCACCCACGACAGCTCCGGGAGTGGATGGCTACACCTTC. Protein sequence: CASSPTTAPGVDGYTF.

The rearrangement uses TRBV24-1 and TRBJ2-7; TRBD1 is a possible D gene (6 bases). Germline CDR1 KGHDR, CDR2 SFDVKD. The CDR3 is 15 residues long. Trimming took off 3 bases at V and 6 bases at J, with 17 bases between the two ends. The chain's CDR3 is CATSDTQGRLTEQYF. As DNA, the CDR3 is TGTGCCACCAGTGATACCCAGGGGCGCTTAACCGAGCAGTACTTC.

The CDR3 reads CASSLWGTSYPLGNTIYF. Here the CDR3 DNA reads TGTGCCAGCAGTTTATGGGGAACCTCCTATCCCCTCGGAAACACCATATATTTT. This rearrangement joins TRBV28 to TRBJ1-3, with D uncertain. The CDR3 is 18 amino acids. The germline V gene has CDR1 MDHEN and CDR2 SYDVKM. V lost 0 bases to trimming and J lost 4 bases, with 19 bases between them.

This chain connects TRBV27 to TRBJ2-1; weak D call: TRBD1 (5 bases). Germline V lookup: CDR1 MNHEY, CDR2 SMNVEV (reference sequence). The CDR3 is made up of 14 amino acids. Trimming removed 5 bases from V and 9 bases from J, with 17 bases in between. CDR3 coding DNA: TGTGCCAGCAGTCTAGACAGAGGCCGGAGTGAGCAGTTCTTC. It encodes CASSLDRGRSEQFF.

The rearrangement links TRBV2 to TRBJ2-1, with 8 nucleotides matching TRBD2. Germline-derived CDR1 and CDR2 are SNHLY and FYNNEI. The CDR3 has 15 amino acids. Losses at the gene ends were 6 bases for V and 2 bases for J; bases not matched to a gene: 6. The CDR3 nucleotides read TGTGCCAGCAGACTTAGCGGGAATCCCTACAATGAGCAGTTCTTC. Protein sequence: CASRLSGNPYNEQFF.

CDR3 in DNA: TGTGCCAGCAGCCAAGATCTCCAGAATTCGGCAGGGATGAACACTGAAGCTTTCTTT. Translating gives CASSQDLQNSAGMNTEAFF. This chain uses TRBV4-2 with TRBJ1-1, with D perhaps TRBD1 (5 bases). The CDR3 covers 19 residues. Germline V CDR1 and CDR2: LGHNA, YNFKEQ. V gave up 0 bases and J gave up 0 bases, with 20 bases separating them.

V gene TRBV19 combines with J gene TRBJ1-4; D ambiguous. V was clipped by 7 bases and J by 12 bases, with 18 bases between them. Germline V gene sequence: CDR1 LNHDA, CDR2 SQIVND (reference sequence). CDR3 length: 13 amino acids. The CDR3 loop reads CASKARYVVELFF. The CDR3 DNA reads TGTGCCAGTAAGGCACGGTACGTCGTAGAACTGTTTTTT.

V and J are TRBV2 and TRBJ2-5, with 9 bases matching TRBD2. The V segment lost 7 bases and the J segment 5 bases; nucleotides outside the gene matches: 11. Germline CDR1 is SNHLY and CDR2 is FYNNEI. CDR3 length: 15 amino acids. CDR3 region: CASNRIIAGVETQYF. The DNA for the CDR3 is TGTGCCAGCAACCGGATAATAGCGGGAGTGGAGACCCAGTACTTC.

In DNA, the CDR3 is TGTGCCAGCAGCCCATGGGCGGGAGACAATGAGCAGTTCTTC. This encodes CASSPWAGDNEQFF. The J gene is TRBJ2-1, the V gene TRBV14; 7 nucleotides align to TRBD2. Per the germline V gene, CDR1 is SGHDN and CDR2 is FVKESK. CDR3 length equals 14 residues. The V gene end was trimmed by 4 bases and the J gene end by 5 bases; junction bases not matched to a gene: 5. Supplemented by reference TRBV14 and TRBJ2-1, the full variable domain reads EAGVTQFPSHSVIEKGQTVTLRCDPISGHDNLYWYRRVMGKEIKFLLHFVKESKQDESGMPNNRFLAERTGGTYSTLKVQPAELEDSGVYFCASSPWAGDNEQFFGPGTRLTVL.

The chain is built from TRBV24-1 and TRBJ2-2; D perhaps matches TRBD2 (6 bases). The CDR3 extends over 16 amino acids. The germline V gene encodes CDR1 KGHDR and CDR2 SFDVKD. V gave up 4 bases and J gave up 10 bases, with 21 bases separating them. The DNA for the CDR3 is TGTGCCACCAGTGACTCCTTTAGCGGTGCTGGCGAGGAGCTGTTTTTT. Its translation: CATSDSFSGAGEELFF.

The CDR3 region is CASSRGGTNYGYTF. DNA of the CDR3: TGTGCCAGTAGTAGAGGGGGAACTAACTATGGCTACACCTTC. The chain employs TRBV19 and TRBJ1-2, with TRBD1 as a possible D gene (6 bases). Germline assignment: CDR1 LNHDA and CDR2 SQIVND (reference sequence). V lost 4 bases and J 0 bases, leaving 9 bases between the germline ends. The CDR3 contains 14 residues.

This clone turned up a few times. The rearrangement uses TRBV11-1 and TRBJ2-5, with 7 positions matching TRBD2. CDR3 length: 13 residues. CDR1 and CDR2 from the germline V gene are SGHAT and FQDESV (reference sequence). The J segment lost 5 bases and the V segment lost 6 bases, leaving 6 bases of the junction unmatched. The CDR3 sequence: CASSWGGSETQYF. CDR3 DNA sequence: TGTGCCAGCAGTTGGGGAGGGTCGGAGACCCAGTACTTC. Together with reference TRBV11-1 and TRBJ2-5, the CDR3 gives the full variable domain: EAEVAQSPRYKITEKSQAVAFWCDPISGHATLYWYRQILGQGPELLVQFQDESVVDDSQLPKDRFSAERLKGVDSTLKIQPAELGDSAMYLCASSWGGSETQYFGPGTRLLVL.

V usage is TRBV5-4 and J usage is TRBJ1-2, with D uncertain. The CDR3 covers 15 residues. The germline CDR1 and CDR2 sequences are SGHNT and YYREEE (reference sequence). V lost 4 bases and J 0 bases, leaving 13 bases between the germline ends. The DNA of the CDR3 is TGTGCCAGCAGCCCCCGGGCCAATTCTAACTATGGCTACACCTTC. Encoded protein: CASSPRANSNYGYTF.

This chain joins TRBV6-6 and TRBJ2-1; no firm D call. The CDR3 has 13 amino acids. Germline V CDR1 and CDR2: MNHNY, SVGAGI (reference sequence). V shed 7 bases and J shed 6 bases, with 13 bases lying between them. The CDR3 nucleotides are TGTGCCAGCACTATAGTTCGGAGCAATGAGCAGTTCTTC. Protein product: CASTIVRSNEQFF.

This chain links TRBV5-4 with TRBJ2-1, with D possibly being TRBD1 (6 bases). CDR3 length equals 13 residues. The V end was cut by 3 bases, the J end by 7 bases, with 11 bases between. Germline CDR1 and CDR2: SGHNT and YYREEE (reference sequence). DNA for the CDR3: TGTGCCAGCAGCTCCGGGACAAATAATGAGCAGTTCTTC. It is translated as CASSSGTNNEQFF.